These T cell receptor beta chains were read from a single sample in a study of immune evolution from preneoplasia to lung adenocarcinoma. Only in-frame clones appear in the TCRdb table, and some are missing; sequencing was by immunoSEQ multiplex PCR. The repertoire includes more than 7,500 clones, about 80% of them detected once, and about 5% sits in the top ten. Sequenced: FFPE minimally invasive lung adenocarcinoma tissue. Receptors were obtained from a person aged 65-85 years with lung adenocarcinoma. Some clones in this sample may be carry-over from other donors' samples. The CDR3 runs from the conserved cysteine through the conserved F or W. Fields, in order: J gene, D gene, V gene, clone size, CDR3 DNA, CDR3 protein. D genes are given only for firm matches. Expanded clones get a size class; other rows say once, few or many, or leave the size out.

>TRBJ2-7|TRBD1|TRBV30|-
TGTGCCTGGAGTAGAGGCGCGCAGGGGGACTACGAGCAGTACTTC
CAWSRGAQGDYEQYF
>TRBJ2-7|-|TRBV7-9|-
TGTGCCAGCAGCCTCTCCTACGAGCAGTACTTC
CASSLSYEQYF
>TRBJ1-2|-|TRBV28|-
TGTGCCAGCAGGGAGGGGACCAACTATGGCTACACCTTC
CASREGTNYGYTF
>TRBJ2-2|-|TRBV7-3|-
TGTGCCAGCAGCGTGGACGGCTCGAACACCGGGGAGCTGTTTTTT
CASSVDGSNTGELFF
>TRBJ1-2|-|TRBV25-1|once
TGTGCCAGCAGTGAAGCGACAGGCGCGGGCTACACCTTC
CASSEATGAGYTF
>TRBJ2-1|TRBD2|TRBV2|few
TGTGCCAGGAGGACTAGCGGCCCGAATCCGCAGTTCTTC
CARRTSGPNPQFF
>TRBJ2-7|-|TRBV28|-
TGTGCCAGCAGTTTCCGAGGACTCTACGAGCAGTACTTC
CASSFRGLYEQYF
>TRBJ2-7|-|TRBV29-1|-
TGCAGCGTTAGACCCCCCGGGACGGCCGAGCAGTACTTC
CSVRPPGTAEQYF
>TRBJ2-3|TRBD2|TRBV7-8|-
TGTGCCAGCAGCTTAAATACGGGGGGAGATACGCAGTATTTT
CASSLNTGGDTQYF
>TRBJ2-7|-|TRBV5-5|-
TGTGCCAGCAGCTTGGGTACGGGCCCCTACGAGCAGTACTTC
CASSLGTGPYEQYF
>TRBJ2-2|TRBD1|TRBV29-1|-
TGCAGCGTTGAAGCTAGGACAGGGCGAATCACCGGGGAGCTGTTTTTT
CSVEARTGRITGELFF
>TRBJ1-1|-|TRBV27|once
TGTGCCAGCAGCTTCCCTGGAGGGGACAAAAGTACGGACACTGAAGCTTTCTTT
CASSFPGGDKSTDTEAFF
>TRBJ1-4|TRBD1|TRBV4-1|-
TGCGCCAGCAGCCAATCCTTACAGGGGATTGAAAAACTGTTTTTT
CASSQSLQGIEKLFF
>TRBJ2-1|-|TRBV5-4|-
TGTGCCAGCAGCTTCTGGCAGACGTTACACAATGAGCAGTTCTTC
CASSFWQTLHNEQFF
>TRBJ2-7|-|TRBV5-4|-
TGTGCCAGCAGCTCCCAGGGGTCCGAGCAGTACTTC
CASSSQGSEQYF
>TRBJ2-2|TRBD2|TRBV5-8|-
TGTGCCAGCAGCCACGGGACTAGCGTAGGGGAGCTGTTTTTT
CASSHGTSVGELFF
>TRBJ1-2|-|TRBV29-1|-
TGCAGCGTTGAAACTGGGGTGGGCTACACCTTC
CSVETGVGYTF
>TRBJ2-7|-|TRBV4-1|-
TGCGCCAGCAGCCAAGGCGCGAAGGATCCGCAGTACTTC
CASSQGAKDPQYF
>TRBJ2-7|-|TRBV11-1|-
TGTGCCAGCAGCTTATGGGACGAGCAGTACTTC
CASSLWDEQYF
>TRBJ1-2|-|TRBV9|-
TGTGCCAGCAGCGATAATGCTGGAGGCTATGGCTACACCTTC
CASSDNAGGYGYTF
>TRBJ2-3|-|TRBV19|once
TGTGCCAGTAGTATGCTTGGGCAGGGCTACACAGATACGCAGTATTTT
CASSMLGQGYTDTQYF
>TRBJ2-5|TRBD2|TRBV6-6|once
TGTGCCAGCAGTTACTCGAAAGCGGGGGGAGAGACCCAGTACTTC
CASSYSKAGGETQYF
>TRBJ2-2|-|TRBV7-2|-
TGTGCCAGCAGCTTTCAGGAAGTGGGAGAGCTGACCGGGGAGCTGTTTTTT
CASSFQEVGELTGELFF
>TRBJ1-4|-|TRBV19|-
TGTGCCAGTAGTATTGGGCAGGGTAATGAAAAACTGTTTTTT
CASSIGQGNEKLFF
>TRBJ2-3|-|TRBV7-6|few
TGTGCCAGCAGCCCGAGGGGGGAGGTTGCAGATACGCAGTATTTT
CASSPRGEVADTQYF
>TRBJ1-5|-|TRBV6-1|-
TGTGCCAGCAGTGAAGCGCTAGGGAATCAGCCCCAGCATTTT
CASSEALGNQPQHF
>TRBJ1-1|TRBD1|TRBV7-8|once
TGTGCCAGCAGCCAGGGACAGTTGTCTGAAGCTTTCTTT
CASSQGQLSEAFF
>TRBJ1-2|-|TRBV5-4|-
TGTGCCAGCAGCTTGTCGGCGACCTATGGCTACACCTTC
CASSLSATYGYTF
>TRBJ1-6|TRBD1|TRBV28|-
TGTGCCAGCAAATTCGGAGGGGGCGCTGGGGCCTTACCCCTCCACTTT
CASKFGGGAGALPLHF
>TRBJ2-1|TRBD2|TRBV6-4|-
TGTGCCAGCAGTGCCAAGCGGGAGAGCAATGAGCAGTTCTTC
CASSAKRESNEQFF
>TRBJ2-7|-|TRBV28|-
TGTGCCAGCAGTTTATTGGGCGCTTCCTACGAGCAGTACTTC
CASSLLGASYEQYF
>TRBJ1-1|-|TRBV18|-
TGTGCCAGCTCACCACAGCGAGGAGTTACTGAAGCTTTCTTT
CASSPQRGVTEAFF
>TRBJ1-5|TRBD1|TRBV4-1|-
TGCGCCAGCAGCCAAGCCCTATTAAGGGACAGGAACGGTCAGCCCCAGCATTTT
CASSQALLRDRNGQPQHF
>TRBJ1-1|-|TRBV30|few
TGTGCCTGGATCAGGGGACCTGAAGCTTTCTTT
CAWIRGPEAFF
>TRBJ1-1|-|TRBV28|few
TGTGCCAGCAGCTCCCTTGGGATCAGTTTGAACACTGAAGCTTTCTTT
CASSSLGISLNTEAFF
>TRBJ2-7|TRBD1|TRBV28|few
TGTGCCAGCAGTAACAGGGGGCACTCCTACGAGCAGTACTTC
CASSNRGHSYEQYF
>TRBJ2-7|-|TRBV7-2|few
TGTGCCAGCAGCCAGTGGGCCGAGCAGTACTTC
CASSQWAEQYF
>TRBJ2-5|-|TRBV28|-
TGTGCCACACAGGGAGAGACCCAGTACTTC
CATQGETQYF
>TRBJ1-2|-|TRBV5-4|few
TGTGCCAGCAGCTTGGGGGGGGTGGGATCTAACTATGGCTACACCTTC
CASSLGGVGSNYGYTF
>TRBJ1-3|-|TRBV7-9|-
TGTGCCAGCAGTCCCCAGAGCTCTGGAAACACCATATATTTT
CASSPQSSGNTIYF